The next 27 T cell receptor beta chains were all read from a single sample in a study of CD8+ T cells in alopecia areata (dated by TCRdb to 2016 to 2018). Receptor amplification or capture employed the immunoSEQ multiplex PCR assay. For TCR sequencing, RNA was extracted from every sample and reverse transcribed into cDNA to serve as template. In TCRdb, the immuneACCESS table is reduced to in-frame sequences with V and J assigned. These tables do not hold every clone; where another copy was compared, an unresolved V gene accounts for under half, and the others remain unexplained. In this sample the table shows 250,000 to 300,000 clones, over 45% of which occur a single time. Clones ranked in the top ten supply approximately 1.7% of the sample. Sample time point, as interpreted from the label and publication: around 22 weeks on oral tofacitinib. The treatment or condition label of this sample denotes: oral pan-JAK inhibitor, 5-10 mg twice daily.

The sequenced sample was CD4+ T cells sorted from blood, obtained at week 24, from a patient treated with tofacitinib. The receptor source for this set is a human donor with alopecia areata.

This chain links TRBV15 with TRBJ1-2; no clear D. This CDR3 has 13 amino acids. The germline CDR1 and CDR2 sequences are LNHNV and YYDKDF (reference sequence). V dropped 0 bases and J dropped 3 bases, with 5 bases sitting between them. This CDR3 reads CATSRDGYYGYTF. The CDR3 DNA reads TGTGCCACCAGCAGAGATGGGTACTATGGCTACACCTTC. Full variable domain (outside the CDR3, taken from reference TRBV15 and TRBJ1-2): DAMVIQNPRYQVTQFGKPVTLSCSQTLNHNVMYWYQQKSSQAPKLLFHYYDKDFNNEADTPDNFQSRRPNTSFCFLDIRSPGLGDTAMYLCATSRDGYYGYTFGSGTRLTVV.

This clone was found a few times. The chain joins TRBV5-1 to TRBJ1-1, with a possible D match to TRBD1 (5 bases). The CDR3 is 13 residues long. Trimming stripped 3 bases from V and 2 bases from J, with 8 bases between. CDR1 is SGHRS, CDR2 YFSETQ, per germline. The CDR3 coding sequence is TGCGCCAGCAGCTGGCAGGGAAACACTGAAGCTTTCTTT. As protein: CASSWQGNTEAFF.

This rearrangement joins TRBV30 to TRBJ2-3; D unclear. Trimming left V 5 bases short and J 0 bases short, with 6 bases between. Germline CDR1 GTSNPN, CDR2 SVGIG (reference sequence). The CDR3 consists of 12 residues. CDR3 coding DNA: TGTGCCTGGGGCCCTAGCACAGATACGCAGTATTTT. Translation gives CAWGPSTDTQYF.

The V and J genes are TRBV30 and TRBJ2-3, with D perhaps matching TRBD2 (7 bases). The germline V gene has CDR1 GTSNPN and CDR2 SVGIG (reference sequence). CDR3 length equals 14 residues. With 7 bases removed from V and 8 bases from J, the gap between germline ends came to 22 bases. The CDR3 region is CAYQKRDEGGTQYF. Written as DNA, the CDR3 is TGTGCCTATCAAAAGCGGGATGAGGGGGGTACGCAGTATTTT. The entire variable domain, with the rest obtained from reference TRBV30 and TRBJ2-3, is as follows: SQTIHQWPATLVQPVGSPLSLECTVEGTSNPNLYWYRQAAGRGLQLLFYSVGIGQISSEVPQNLSASRPQDRQFILSSKKLLLSDSGFYLCAYQKRDEGGTQYFGPGTRLTVL.

The gene calls are TRBV29-1 and TRBJ2-3, with D tentatively TRBD1 or TRBD2 (5 bases each). Trimming pared 6 bases from V and 4 bases from J, leaving 11 bases between. Germline assignment: CDR1 SQVTM and CDR2 ANQGSEA. The CDR3 totals 12 residues. The DNA for the CDR3 is TGCAGCGTGGCCGGGGCCGCAGATACGCAGTATTTT. Its translation is CSVAGAADTQYF.

The rearrangement links TRBV4-3 to TRBJ2-7, with D possibly being TRBD1 or TRBD2 (5 bases each). Germline values: CDR1 LGHNA, CDR2 YSLEER. The CDR3 sequence is 14 residues long. V gave up 4 bases and J gave up 5 bases, with 15 bases separating them. The CDR3 is CASSRGGGRHEQYF. The CDR3 nucleotides are TGCGCCAGCAGCCGGGGCGGTGGGAGACACGAGCAGTACTTC.

This clone was counted only a few times. This rearrangement joins TRBV4-3 to TRBJ2-1; D ambiguous. Germline values: CDR1 LGHNA, CDR2 YSLEER. The CDR3 extends over 15 amino acids. The V end was cut by 0 bases, the J end by 7 bases, with 13 bases between. The DNA of the CDR3 is TGCGCCAGCAGCCAAGATCCAATGGGCTGGAATGAGCAGTTCTTC. Amino acids: CASSQDPMGWNEQFF.

V gene TRBV6-1 combines with J gene TRBJ1-1; D uncertain. The V gene lost 7 bases and the J gene lost 1 base, with 16 bases spanning the gap. The CDR3 spans 15 residues. Germline-derived CDR1 and CDR2 are MNHNS and SASEGT. The CDR3 DNA is TGTGCCAGCAAGACTTTTCGGGTCGCGAACACTGAAGCTTTCTTT. It specifies CASKTFRVANTEAFF.

V gene TRBV10-3 combines with J gene TRBJ1-2; 10 nucleotides match TRBD1. CDR3 length: 14 residues. Germline lookup yields CDR1 ENHRY and CDR2 SYGVKD. Germline trimming cut 3 bases from V and 11 bases from J; bases unmatched to any gene: 9. DNA for the CDR3: TGTGCCATCAGTGATGGGACAGGGGCCCTGGGTTACACCTTC. It encodes CAISDGTGALGYTF.

This clone has a handful of counts. The chain couples TRBV5-6 to TRBJ2-3, with 8 bases fitting TRBD1. Unmatched junction bases numbered 7, after V lost 2 bases and J lost 2 bases. The CDR3 length is 16 residues. Germline V CDR1 and CDR2: SGHDT, YYEEEE. CDR3 DNA sequence: TGTGCCAGCAGCTTCAGGACAGGGTTTTTCACAGATACGCAGTATTTT. Protein product: CASSFRTGFFTDTQYF.

This clone has more than one count but fewer than ten. This chain links TRBV29-1 with TRBJ2-2, with 7 positions matching TRBD2. The CDR3 loop spans 14 amino acids. Germline loops: CDR1 SQVTM, CDR2 ANQGSEA. V lost 3 bases to trimming and J lost 4 bases; unmatched junction nucleotides: 5. CDR3 sequence (DNA): TGCAGCGTTGATAAGCGGGGAGGCACCGGGGAGCTGTTTTTT. Its translation: CSVDKRGGTGELFF.

The chain carries TRBV5-1 and TRBJ2-6; D is unresolved. The CDR3 loop spans 15 amino acids. Germline lookup yields CDR1 SGHRS and CDR2 YFSETQ. The V gene lost 0 bases and the J gene lost 2 bases, with 6 bases spanning the gap. The CDR3 spells CASSLELAGANVLTF. In nucleotides, the CDR3 is TGCGCCAGCAGCTTGGAATTGGCTGGGGCCAACGTCCTGACTTTC. Combining the CDR3 with reference TRBV5-1 and TRBJ2-6 gives the whole variable domain KAGVTQTPRYLIKTRGQQVTLSCSPISGHRSVSWYQQTPGQGLQFLFEYFSETQRNKGNFPGRFSGRQFSNSRSEMNVSTLELGDSALYLCASSLELAGANVLTFGAGSRLTVL.

The chain joins TRBV29-1 to TRBJ1-2, with 8 bases aligning to TRBD1. Trimming removed 4 bases from V and 7 bases from J; junction bases left unmatched: 11. The germline gives CDR1 SQVTM, CDR2 ANQGSEA. The CDR3 runs 14 residues. CDR3 residues: CSVACPTGGCGYTF. The CDR3 DNA reads as TGCAGCGTTGCGTGTCCAACAGGGGGTTGTGGCTACACCTTC.

Worth noting for this clone: The CDR3 does not end in the conserved phenylalanine or tryptophan, so this is likely a read error. The chain links TRBV25-1 to TRBJ1-6, with 7 bases fitting TRBD1. V gave up 2 bases and J gave up 7 bases; unmatched junction bases: 5. In germline, CDR1 is MGHDK, CDR2 SYGVNS. The CDR3 is 15 residues long. The CDR3 here is CASSEHRGRNSPLHL. The CDR3 DNA reads as TGTGCCAGCAGTGAACACAGGGGTCGCAATTCACCCCTCCACTTG.

J is TRBJ2-7 and V is TRBV5-1; possible D gene TRBD1, 6 bases. Germline V gene lookup returns CDR1 SGHRS and CDR2 YFSETQ. The germline V and J ends were trimmed by 0 bases and 5 bases, with 12 bases remaining between them. This CDR3 is 14 amino acids long. This chain's CDR3 is CASSLVTGSDEQYF. The CDR3 nucleotides are TGCGCCAGCAGCTTGGTGACAGGCAGCGACGAGCAGTACTTC.

A single count supports this clone. The J gene is TRBJ2-5, the V gene TRBV2, with TRBD1 matching over 9 bases. With V trimmed by 1 base and J by 5 bases, 2 bases remained unmatched. The CDR3 is 14 residues long. Germline assignment: CDR1 SNHLY and CDR2 FYNNEI. The chain's CDR3 is CASSEGQGGETQYF. Here the CDR3 DNA reads TGTGCCAGCAGTGAAGGACAGGGGGGGGAGACCCAGTACTTC.

This clone was counted only a few times. The V and J genes are TRBV15 and TRBJ2-3; D is ambiguous. Germline CDR1 and CDR2: LNHNV and YYDKDF (reference sequence). The CDR3 extends over 11 amino acids. Trimming took off 4 bases at V and 9 bases at J, with 8 bases between the two ends. CDR3 sequence (DNA): TGTGCCACCAGCAAGGCCTGGACGCAGTATTTT. Translating gives CATSKAWTQYF. Full variable domain (missing parts from reference TRBV15 and TRBJ2-3): DAMVIQNPRYQVTQFGKPVTLSCSQTLNHNVMYWYQQKSSQAPKLLFHYYDKDFNNEADTPDNFQSRRPNTSFCFLDIRSPGLGDTAMYLCATSKAWTQYFGPGTRLTVL.

The genes are TRBV7-6 and TRBJ2-5; the match to TRBD2 covers 9 bases. In germline, CDR1 is SGHVS, CDR2 FNYEAQ. The CDR3 loop spans 16 amino acids. The junction had 12 bases not matched to a gene; V was cut back by 5 bases and J by 5 bases. CDR3 loop: CASSPRRAGGRETQYF. The CDR3 DNA sequence: TGTGCCAGCAGCCCCCGGAGAGCGGGGGGCCGGGAGACCCAGTACTTC. The entire variable domain, with the rest obtained from reference TRBV7-6 and TRBJ2-5, is as follows: GAGVSQSPRYKVTKRGQDVALRCDPISGHVSLYWYRQALGQGPEFLTYFNYEAQQDKSGLPNDRFSAERPEGSISTLTIQRTEQRDSAMYRCASSPRRAGGRETQYFGPGTRLLVL.

V usage is TRBV10-3 and J usage is TRBJ2-7; D is uncertain. The germline V gene has CDR1 ENHRY and CDR2 SYGVKD. The length of the CDR3 is 14 residues. Trimming removed 2 bases at V and 2 bases at J, with 10 bases between. The DNA of the CDR3 is TGTGCCATCAGTGAGGCCGTGGTCACCTACGAGCAGTACTTC. Its protein is CAISEAVVTYEQYF.

The J gene is TRBJ2-7, the V gene TRBV7-2; D uncertain. The CDR3 has 12 amino acids. Looked up from germline, CDR1 is SGHTA and CDR2 is FQGNSA. The V and J ends lost 0 bases and 7 bases respectively, with 7 bases between them. This CDR3 is CASSLAPNEQYF. The CDR3 coding sequence is TGTGCCAGCAGCTTAGCGCCTAATGAGCAGTACTTC.

Only a few counts were recorded for this clone. The chain has TRBV2 and TRBJ2-5, with D possibly TRBD1 on 5 matching bases. Germline lookup yields CDR1 SNHLY and CDR2 FYNNEI. V lost 5 bases and J 2 bases, leaving 12 bases between the germline ends. The CDR3 runs 14 residues. This chain's CDR3 is CASSFFRTQETQYF. The CDR3 DNA is TGTGCCAGCAGTTTCTTCCGGACACAAGAGACCCAGTACTTC.

This chain links TRBV2 with TRBJ2-7, with D uncertain. V lost 8 bases and J 0 bases, leaving 8 bases between the germline ends. The CDR3 loop spans 12 amino acids. Germline V gene lookup returns CDR1 SNHLY and CDR2 FYNNEI. The CDR3 nucleotides are TGTGCCAGCGGGGTGAACTCCTACGAGCAGTACTTC. This encodes CASGVNSYEQYF.

The chain couples TRBV5-6 to TRBJ2-2; D is unclear. The CDR3 runs to 15 residues. In germline, CDR1 is SGHDT, CDR2 YYEEEE. V was trimmed by 0 bases and J by 4 bases, leaving 10 bases between them. The CDR3 DNA is TGTGCCAGCAGCTTGGGCAGGACCATCACCGGGGAGCTGTTTTTT. Translation: CASSLGRTITGELFF.

The chain employs TRBV25-1 and TRBJ2-7; D gene uncertain. This CDR3 has 12 amino acids. Germline V gene sequence: CDR1 MGHDK, CDR2 SYGVNS. V lost 1 base and J 6 bases, leaving 7 bases between the germline ends. The CDR3: CASSESLTEQYF. The DNA of the CDR3 is TGTGCCAGCAGTGAATCCCTAACCGAGCAGTACTTC.

V is TRBV30 and J is TRBJ1-6; a weak D match, TRBD1 (6 bases). This CDR3 has 16 residues. The germline V gene encodes CDR1 GTSNPN and CDR2 SVGIG (reference sequence). Trimming took off 0 bases at V and 5 bases at J, with 14 bases between the two ends. This CDR3 is CAWSVQGVPDNSPLHF. For the CDR3, the DNA is TGTGCCTGGAGTGTACAGGGTGTCCCGGATAATTCACCCCTCCACTTT. The full variable domain, in which reference TRBV30 and TRBJ1-6 provide the parts outside the CDR3, is SQTIHQWPATLVQPVGSPLSLECTVEGTSNPNLYWYRQAAGRGLQLLFYSVGIGQISSEVPQNLSASRPQDRQFILSSKKLLLSDSGFYLCAWSVQGVPDNSPLHFGNGTRLTVT.

The sample holds many counts of this clone. This chain joins TRBV23-1 and TRBJ2-7; D possibly corresponds to TRBD1 (5 bases). TRBV23-1 qualifies as an ORF whose function is uncertain. CDR3 size: 16 residues. The germline V and J ends were trimmed by 0 bases and 2 bases, with 14 bases remaining between them. CDR3 sequence reads: CASSQSETVLTYEQYF. As DNA, the CDR3 is TGCGCCAGCAGTCAATCGGAGACAGTGCTAACCTACGAGCAGTACTTC.

V and J are TRBV2 and TRBJ2-2, with D perhaps TRBD2 (6 bases). Germline V gene lookup returns CDR1 SNHLY and CDR2 FYNNEI. CDR3 length equals 14 residues. Trimming left V 11 bases short and J 5 bases short, with 18 bases between. CDR3 nucleotides: TGTGCCTACACCTCCCGGGGGAGGACCGGGGAGCTGTTTTTT. Its protein product is CAYTSRGRTGELFF.